The 15 T cell receptor beta chains below were found in one sample sequenced in a study of cytomegalovirus exposure and HLA in healthy donors. The PCR contained 60 Vbeta and 13 Jbeta primers. TCRdb keeps only in-frame clones here, not all; method: immunoSEQ multiplex PCR. The sample yields about 180,000 clones, 70% to 75% seen once. Sequencing used PBMCs. Every receptor here comes from a male donor in good health and CMV-seronegative.

This chain uses TRBV5-1 with TRBJ1-1, with 7 bases fitting TRBD1. Germline CDR1 and CDR2: SGHRS and YFSETQ. This CDR3 is 14 amino acids long. V gave up 0 bases and J gave up 5 bases; unmatched junction bases: 4. CDR3 in amino acids: CASSLAGRGTEAFF. In nucleotides, the CDR3 is TGCGCCAGCAGCTTGGCCGGCAGGGGGACTGAAGCTTTCTTT.

The genes are TRBV19 and TRBJ1-1; a weak D match, TRBD1 (6 bases). The CDR3 sequence is 15 residues long. Trimming left V 3 bases short and J 7 bases short, with 18 bases between. From germline, CDR1 is LNHDA and CDR2 SQIVND (reference sequence). CDR3 region: CASSIMTGSSVEAFF. The CDR3 region has the DNA TGTGCCAGTAGTATTATGACAGGCTCATCTGTTGAAGCTTTCTTT.

The chain uses TRBV9 and TRBJ2-7; D remains unclear. V gave up 3 bases and J gave up 1 base, with 8 bases separating them. The length of the CDR3 is 13 residues. Germline CDR1 is SGDLS and CDR2 is YYNGEE. CDR3 in DNA: TGTGCCAGCAGCGCATCCGAGTCCTACGAGCAGTACTTC. Residues: CASSASESYEQYF.

V gene TRBV29-1 combines with J gene TRBJ1-1; 8 bases are shared with TRBD1. The CDR3 contains 14 residues. In germline, CDR1 is SQVTM, CDR2 ANQGSEA. V shed 0 bases, J shed 1 base, and the junction held 1 base outside the gene matches. Here the CDR3 reads CSVEEDRENTEAFF. The CDR3 DNA reads TGCAGCGTTGAAGAGGACAGGGAGAACACTGAAGCTTTCTTT.

The V gene is TRBV28, the J gene TRBJ1-4; 8 nucleotides line up with TRBD1. V lost 2 bases to trimming and J lost 8 bases; unmatched junction nucleotides: 10. Germline CDR1 reads MDHEN; CDR2 reads SYDVKM. This CDR3 is built from 16 residues. The CDR3 region has the DNA TGTGCCAGCAGTTTAACAGGAACAGGGGGTAGAGAAAAACTGTTTTTT. As protein: CASSLTGTGGREKLFF.

This clone was counted between two and nine times. Mismatch with germline at one junction end may stem from a read error. This rearrangement joins TRBV7-9 to TRBJ1-5; D unclear. This CDR3 is 15 amino acids long. Germline CDR1 SEHNR, CDR2 FQNEAQ (reference sequence). This CDR3 reads CSSSFGLYSNQPQHF. The DNA of the CDR3 is TGTTCCAGCAGCTTCGGACTTTACAGCAATCAGCCCCAGCATTTT.

In the case of this clone: One end of the junction fails to match germline, which may point to a read error. V usage is TRBV19 and J usage is TRBJ1-5, with 10 bases lining up with TRBD1. Germline loops: CDR1 LNHDA, CDR2 SQIVND (reference sequence). This CDR3 region has 14 residues. The CDR3 DNA sequence: TGTGCCAGTAGTCCAGGACAGGGGGATCAGTCCCAGCATTTT. Translation: CASSPGQGDQSQHF.

The chain carries TRBV5-1 and TRBJ1-1, with no clear D. From germline, CDR1 is SGHRS and CDR2 YFSETQ. The V end lost 5 bases, the J end lost 0 bases, and 8 bases lay between the germline ends. The length of the CDR3 is 13 residues. The CDR3 loop is CASSWALNTEAFF. CDR3 bases: TGCGCCAGCAGTTGGGCCCTGAACACTGAAGCTTTCTTT.

The V call is TRBV28, the J call TRBJ2-3, with TRBD2 identical over 13 bases. The CDR3 spans 19 residues. CDR1 and CDR2 (germline): MDHEN, SYDVKM. V trimming: 5 bases; J trimming: 6 bases; junction bases outside the gene matches: 17. The CDR3 loop reads CASSPLYQTSGRAGDTQYF. The CDR3, as DNA: TGTGCCAGCAGTCCTCTGTACCAAACTAGCGGGAGGGCCGGGGATACGCAGTATTTT.

This clone was found a few times. The chain carries TRBV4-2 and TRBJ2-3, with 11 bases identical to TRBD2. The CDR3 spans 16 residues. Germline CDR1 is LGHNA and CDR2 is YNFKEQ. V dropped 3 bases and J dropped 1; count of bases not matched to a gene: 3. CDR3 sequence: CASSHLSGGGTDTQYF. The CDR3 region has the DNA TGTGCCAGCAGCCACCTTAGCGGGGGGGGCACAGATACGCAGTATTTT.

CDR3 amino acids: CASSYFAGSHNEQFF. The CDR3, as DNA: TGTGCCAGCAGTTATTTTGCGGGATCACACAATGAGCAGTTCTTC. This chain uses TRBV6-5 with TRBJ2-1, with D tentatively TRBD2 (6 bases). The V gene lost 3 bases and the J gene lost 5 bases, with 14 bases spanning the gap. The CDR3 covers 15 residues. CDR1 is MNHEY and CDR2 is SVGAGI in the germline V gene.

This chain's CDR3 is CASSGQARNQPQHF. The CDR3 DNA sequence: TGTGCCAGCAGTGGACAGGCGAGAAATCAGCCCCAGCATTTT. This chain connects TRBV2 to TRBJ1-5; D is perhaps TRBD1 (6 bases). CDR1 is SNHLY and CDR2 is FYNNEI in the germline V gene. Deletions cut 4 bases from V and 4 bases from J, with 11 bases between. This CDR3 comprises 14 residues.

The chain combines TRBV27 with TRBJ1-1; a possible D gene is TRBD1 (5 bases). Germline V lookup: CDR1 MNHEY, CDR2 SMNVEV (reference sequence). The CDR3 runs to 15 residues. The V gene lost 6 bases and the J gene lost 8 bases, with 22 bases spanning the gap. Here the CDR3 DNA reads TGTGCCAGCAGCTACCATGGGGCTCGTTCAATCGAAGCTTTCTTT. The encoded protein is CASSYHGARSIEAFF.

The V call is TRBV30, the J call TRBJ1-5; 8 nucleotides agree with TRBD1. Germline-derived CDR1 and CDR2 are GTSNPN and SVGIG (reference sequence). With V trimmed by 0 bases and J by 7 bases, 8 bases remained unmatched. The CDR3 is 15 residues long. The CDR3 protein is CAWSVGAGGWQPQHF. CDR3 sequence (DNA): TGTGCCTGGAGTGTTGGGGCAGGGGGCTGGCAGCCCCAGCATTTT.

The rearrangement uses TRBV25-1 and TRBJ1-5, with D perhaps TRBD1 (5 bases). V was pared by 5 bases and J by 2 bases, with 10 bases between. Germline assignment: CDR1 MGHDK and CDR2 SYGVNS. This CDR3 spans 14 amino acids. Written as DNA, the CDR3 is TGTGCCAGCAGTCCCAGGGAGGGCAATCAGCCCCAGCATTTT. Translating it yields CASSPREGNQPQHF.